This T cell receptor beta chain was observed in a study of cytomegalovirus exposure and HLA in healthy donors. Study as a whole: Among 150 million to 200 million T cells, an earlier analysis found 117 million unique TCR beta sequences.

A multiplex PCR was run with 60 Vbeta primers and 13 Jbeta primers. Profiled with immunoSEQ multiplex PCR; TCRdb holds only in-frame clones, not every one. The sample shows some 160,000 clones, roughly a tenth of them seen only once. V lost 3 bases, J lost 3 bases, and 8 bases stayed unmatched. The length of the CDR3 is 16 residues. CDR1 LGHNA and CDR2 YSLEER come from the germline V gene. The rearrangement uses TRBV4-3 and TRBJ2-3; 8 bases are a match to TRBD2. Specimen: PBMCs. The source is a male donor in good health and CMV-seronegative. CDR3 amino acids: CASSQVGRGETDTQYF. DNA of the CDR3: TGCGCCAGCAGCCAGGTTGGGCGGGGGGAGACAGATACGCAGTATTTT.